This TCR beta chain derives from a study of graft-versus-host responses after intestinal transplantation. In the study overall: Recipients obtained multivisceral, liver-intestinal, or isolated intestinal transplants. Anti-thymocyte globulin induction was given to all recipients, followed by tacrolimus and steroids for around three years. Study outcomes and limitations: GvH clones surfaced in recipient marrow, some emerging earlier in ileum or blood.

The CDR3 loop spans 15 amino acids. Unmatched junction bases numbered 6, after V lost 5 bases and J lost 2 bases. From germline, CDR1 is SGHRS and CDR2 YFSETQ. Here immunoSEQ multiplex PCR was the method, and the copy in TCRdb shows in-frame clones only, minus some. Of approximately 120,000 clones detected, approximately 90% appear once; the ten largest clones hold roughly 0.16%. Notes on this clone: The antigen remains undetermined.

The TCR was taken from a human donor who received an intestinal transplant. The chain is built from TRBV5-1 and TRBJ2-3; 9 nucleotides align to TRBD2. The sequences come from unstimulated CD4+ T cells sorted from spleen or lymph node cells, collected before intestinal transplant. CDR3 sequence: CASRVSGGTTDTQYF. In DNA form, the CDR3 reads TGCGCCAGCAGGGTTAGCGGGGGTACCACAGATACGCAGTATTTT.